Each of the 30 T cell receptor beta chains below was sequenced from the same sample in a study of radiotherapy plus CTLA-4 blockade in lung cancer. The table came from immunoSEQ multiplex PCR; TCRdb's copy has only in-frame clones and leaves some out. Here the sample spans tens of thousands of clones, 70% to 85% being singletons. The source material was peripheral blood, sampled from a patient treated with radiotherapy plus ipilimumab. All receptors come from a human donor with non-small cell lung cancer who had a partial response to radiotherapy plus ipilimumab.

This rearrangement joins TRBV19 to TRBJ1-5; D might be TRBD1 (6 bases). Germline V gene sequence: CDR1 LNHDA, CDR2 SQIVND (reference sequence). Trimming shortened V by 6 bases and J by 3 bases, and 12 bases separated the two germline ends. The CDR3 totals 14 residues. Written as DNA, the CDR3 is TGTGCCAGTAGCCTACAGGGTGTCAATCAGCCCCAGCATTTT. It specifies CASSLQGVNQPQHF.

The chain joins TRBV5-1 to TRBJ1-5, with TRBD1 as a possible D gene (6 bases). Germline-derived CDR1 and CDR2 are SGHRS and YFSETQ. The CDR3 runs 15 residues. Trimming pared 0 bases from V and 3 bases from J, leaving 10 bases between. CDR3 DNA sequence: TGCGCCAGCAGCTTGGGGTCAGGGGACAATCAGCCCCAGCATTTT. Translated, it gives CASSLGSGDNQPQHF. The full variable domain, rest sourced from reference TRBV5-1 and TRBJ1-5, is KAGVTQTPRYLIKTRGQQVTLSCSPISGHRSVSWYQQTPGQGLQFLFEYFSETQRNKGNFPGRFSGRQFSNSRSEMNVSTLELGDSALYLCASSLGSGDNQPQHFGDGTRLSIL.

The J gene is TRBJ1-1, the V gene TRBV2, with D possibly matching TRBD1 (5 bases). CDR1 and CDR2 from the germline V gene are SNHLY and FYNNEI. This CDR3 contains 13 residues. The V and J ends lost 8 bases and 2 bases respectively, with 12 bases between them. CDR3 amino acids: CASLGAPNTEAFF. In DNA form, the CDR3 reads TGTGCCAGCCTAGGGGCACCTAACACTGAAGCTTTCTTT.

The gene calls are TRBV7-6 and TRBJ1-2; weak D call: TRBD1 (5 bases). The CDR3 spans 14 residues. CDR1 is SGHVS and CDR2 is FNYEAQ in the germline V gene. With 1 base removed from V and 7 bases from J, the gap between germline ends came to 13 bases. CDR3 in amino acids: CASSLEGNQGGYTF. Here the CDR3 DNA reads TGTGCCAGCAGCTTAGAGGGGAACCAAGGTGGCTACACCTTC.

This chain joins TRBV10-3 and TRBJ2-1, with 14 nucleotides matching TRBD2. The CDR3 is made up of 18 amino acids. The germline V gene has CDR1 ENHRY and CDR2 SYGVKD. J gave up 6 bases and V 3 bases, and 10 bases lay outside the gene matches. The chain's CDR3 is CAISDGTSGGFRPNEQFF. CDR3 sequence (DNA): TGTGCCATCAGTGACGGGACTAGCGGGGGTTTCCGCCCCAATGAGCAGTTCTTC.

The chain has TRBV7-2 and TRBJ1-2, with TRBD1 as a possible D gene (6 bases). Trimming cost V 1 base and J 6 bases, with 12 bases left between them. Germline V lookup: CDR1 SGHTA, CDR2 FQGNSA. This CDR3 is built from 14 residues. Here the CDR3 DNA reads TGTGCCAGCAGCTTAGGAGGGGGAGCCCATGGCTACACCTTC. It translates to CASSLGGGAHGYTF.

This clone was counted between two and nine times. This sequence joins TRBV5-1 and TRBJ1-4, with a tentative D call TRBD1 (5 bases). Germline V gene data show CDR1 as SGHRS and CDR2 as YFSETQ. This CDR3 is built from 15 residues. V gave up 4 bases and J gave up 3 bases, with 13 bases separating them. The CDR3 DNA is TGCGCCAGCAGCCCCCAGGGAAATCCTAATGAAAAACTGTTTTTT. Translation: CASSPQGNPNEKLFF.

V is TRBV29-1 and J is TRBJ2-1, with 7 bases fitting TRBD2. Germline CDR1 SQVTM, CDR2 ANQGSEA. The length of the CDR3 is 16 residues. V was clipped by 4 bases and J by 3 bases; unmatched bases: 12. CDR3 residues: CSVAGYASGVYNEQFF. The CDR3 DNA reads as TGCAGCGTTGCAGGGTATGCTAGCGGAGTCTACAATGAGCAGTTCTTC.

This clone was seen once. The chain carries TRBV6-5 and TRBJ1-5; D is uncertain. From germline, CDR1 is MNHEY and CDR2 SVGAGI. Trimming shortened V by 5 bases and J by 7 bases, and 18 bases separated the two germline ends. The CDR3 sequence is 15 residues long. CDR3 amino acids: CASSKSGVAGQPQHF. The CDR3 bases are TGTGCCAGCAGTAAATCCGGGGTTGCGGGGCAGCCCCAGCATTTT.

This rearrangement joins TRBV13 to TRBJ2-7; 9 bases are shared with TRBD1. There are 16 residues in the CDR3. In germline, CDR1 is PRHDT, CDR2 FYEKMQ (reference sequence). The ends lost 6 bases at V and 4 bases at J; junction bases unmatched: 13. CDR3 DNA: TGTGCCAGCAGTCCTACGGGGGCGACAGGGGGGTACGAGCAGTACTTC. Its protein product is CASSPTGATGGYEQYF.

This sequence joins TRBV19 and TRBJ1-5, with 8 bases that match TRBD1. Germline CDR1 is LNHDA and CDR2 is SQIVND (reference sequence). V lost 10 bases to trimming and J lost 6 bases; unmatched junction nucleotides: 8. The CDR3 loop spans 13 amino acids. The CDR3 is CATDQGAGQPQHF. DNA of the CDR3: TGTGCCACCGATCAGGGGGCTGGTCAGCCCCAGCATTTT.

This chain links TRBV28 with TRBJ2-3, with D perhaps matching TRBD1 (6 bases). The CDR3 is made up of 16 amino acids. V gave up 5 bases and J gave up 1 base, with 16 bases separating them. Germline values: CDR1 MDHEN, CDR2 SYDVKM. The CDR3 region is CASSPLGTSRTDTQYF. The CDR3 region has the DNA TGTGCCAGCAGTCCTTTAGGGACATCCCGCACAGATACGCAGTATTTT.

The chain joins TRBV6-4 to TRBJ2-3; D is ambiguous. Germline V CDR1 and CDR2: MRHNA, SNTAGT. The CDR3 covers 15 residues. Trimming left V 2 bases short and J 2 bases short, with 11 bases between. CDR3: CASSDRPEATDTQYF. Written as DNA, the CDR3 is TGTGCCAGCAGTGACCGCCCCGAGGCCACAGATACGCAGTATTTT.

The J gene is TRBJ2-1, the V gene TRBV5-1; D perhaps matches TRBD1 (5 bases). This CDR3 has 15 amino acids. With 4 bases removed from V and 5 bases from J, the gap between germline ends came to 16 bases. Germline V gene lookup returns CDR1 SGHRS and CDR2 YFSETQ. The CDR3 DNA is TGCGCCAGCAGCCAAACCGGTTGGGGCCACAATGAGCAGTTCTTC. Amino acid sequence: CASSQTGWGHNEQFF.

The chain couples TRBV4-2 to TRBJ1-1; D is undetermined. V dropped 4 bases and J dropped 1 base, with 13 bases sitting between them. The length of the CDR3 is 15 residues. The germline V gene has CDR1 LGHNA and CDR2 YNFKEQ. The CDR3 spells CASSRERIANTEAFF. DNA for the CDR3: TGTGCCAGCAGCCGCGAGAGGATTGCGAACACTGAAGCTTTCTTT.

Many counts were recorded for this clone. The chain has TRBV11-1 and TRBJ2-2; 10 positions agree with TRBD1. With 5 bases clipped from V and 6 bases from J, the junction kept 15 bases outside the gene matches. This CDR3 spans 18 amino acids. Germline-derived CDR1 and CDR2 are SGHAT and FQDESV (reference sequence). The CDR3 coding sequence is TGTGCCAGCAGCCCTTACCCCATCCGGGACAGGGGTCCCGGGGAGCTGTTTTTT. Its protein product is CASSPYPIRDRGPGELFF. The full variable domain, rest sourced from reference TRBV11-1 and TRBJ2-2, is EAEVAQSPRYKITEKSQAVAFWCDPISGHATLYWYRQILGQGPELLVQFQDESVVDDSQLPKDRFSAERLKGVDSTLKIQPAELGDSAMYLCASSPYPIRDRGPGELFFGEGSRLTVL.

The chain recombines TRBV6-1 with TRBJ2-1; the match to TRBD2 covers 8 bases. Germline CDR1 is MNHNS and CDR2 is SASEGT. CDR3 length: 13 amino acids. Trimming at V came to 9 bases and at J to 8 bases, leaving 9 bases not matched to a gene. The DNA of the CDR3 is TGTGCCAGTTTCGAAGCGGGAGCACATGAGCAGTTCTTC. Its translation is CASFEAGAHEQFF.

The rearrangement uses TRBV6-1 and TRBJ2-5; weak D call: TRBD1 (6 bases). CDR1 and CDR2 from the germline V gene are MNHNS and SASEGT. The CDR3 consists of 14 residues. V was cut by 3 bases and J by 5 bases, with 13 bases left in between. CDR3 region: CASSEGVGAETQYF. DNA of the CDR3: TGTGCCAGCAGTGAGGGGGTGGGGGCCGAGACCCAGTACTTC.

The chain employs TRBV28 and TRBJ2-7, with a weak D call TRBD2 (5 bases). Germline loops: CDR1 MDHEN, CDR2 SYDVKM. The germline V and J ends were trimmed by 6 bases and 2 bases, with 11 bases remaining between them. The CDR3 spans 13 residues. CDR3 nucleotide sequence: TGTGCCAGCAGCCAAGGACTCGCCTACGAGCAGTACTTC. Protein sequence: CASSQGLAYEQYF.

The chain combines TRBV5-4 with TRBJ2-7, with D tentatively TRBD2 (5 bases). Looked up from germline, CDR1 is SGHNT and CDR2 is YYREEE (reference sequence). Between the trimmed V and J ends, which lost 3 bases and 2 bases, there was a span of 15 bases. The CDR3 is 15 amino acids. The CDR3 here is CASSSEPGKAYEQYF. The DNA of the CDR3 is TGTGCCAGCAGCTCGGAGCCGGGAAAAGCCTACGAGCAGTACTTC.

This sequence joins TRBV2 and TRBJ2-5, with 9 bases identical to TRBD1. Germline V gene sequence: CDR1 SNHLY, CDR2 FYNNEI. This CDR3 comprises 15 residues. Losses at the gene ends were 3 bases for V and 4 bases for J; bases not matched to a gene: 6. The CDR3 DNA is TGTGCCAGCAGTGACCCCAACAGGGGGCTAGAGACCCAGTACTTC. It is translated as CASSDPNRGLETQYF.

This sequence joins TRBV5-1 and TRBJ2-6, with 7 positions matching TRBD1. CDR1 SGHRS and CDR2 YFSETQ come from the germline V gene. This CDR3 region has 15 residues. V trimming: 4 bases; J trimming: 2 bases; junction bases outside the gene matches: 3. As DNA, the CDR3 is TGCGCCAGCAGCCTGACAGGGCCTGGGGCCAACGTCCTGACTTTC. Translation: CASSLTGPGANVLTF.

Regarding this clone: Germline is not matched at one junction end, which may reflect a read error. In DNA form, the CDR3 reads TGTGCCAGCAGTTTCAGGGGCAGGGGGACCTTT. As protein: CASSFRGRGTF. The chain joins TRBV28 to TRBJ1-1; 7 bases line up with TRBD1. The CDR3 runs 11 residues. Germline V lookup: CDR1 MDHEN, CDR2 SYDVKM.

This chain uses TRBV30 with TRBJ1-1; tentative D call: TRBD1 (5 bases). V was clipped by 6 bases and J by 1 base, with 9 bases between them. The CDR3 covers 12 residues. From germline, CDR1 is GTSNPN and CDR2 SVGIG (reference sequence). The DNA of the CDR3 is TGTGCCTGTGACAGTAAGAACACTGAAGCTTTCTTT. Translating it yields CACDSKNTEAFF.

The chain employs TRBV28 and TRBJ2-7; 9 nucleotides line up with TRBD2. With 6 bases clipped from V and 5 bases from J, the junction kept 11 bases outside the gene matches. Germline V gene lookup returns CDR1 MDHEN and CDR2 SYDVKM. This CDR3 has 15 residues. The CDR3 sequence is CASSWGGGAINEQYF. In DNA, the CDR3 is TGTGCCAGCAGCTGGGGCGGGGGGGCCATCAACGAGCAGTACTTC. The full variable domain, completed using reference TRBV28 and TRBJ2-7, is DVKVTQSSRYLVKRTGEKVFLECVQDMDHENMFWYRQDPGLGLRLIYFSYDVKMKEKGDIPEGYSVSREKKERFSLILESASTNQTSMYLCASSWGGGAINEQYFGPGTRLTVT.

The chain joins TRBV14 to TRBJ2-7; a weak D match, TRBD2 (5 bases). There are 16 residues in the CDR3. CDR1 and CDR2 (germline): SGHDN, FVKESK. Trimming shortened V by 4 bases and J by 6 bases, and 22 bases separated the two germline ends. This CDR3 reads CASSRRGRGWLSEQYF. Here the CDR3 DNA reads TGTGCCAGCAGCCGAAGAGGGAGAGGCTGGTTGAGCGAGCAGTACTTC.

A few counts support this clone. The CDR3 region is CASSQPSGGWADTQYF. Written as DNA, the CDR3 is TGCGCCAGCAGCCAACCTAGCGGGGGGTGGGCAGATACGCAGTATTTT. The chain uses TRBV4-1 and TRBJ2-3; TRBD2 agrees at 11 bases. After removal of 2 bases from V and 4 bases from J, the junction contained 5 bases not matched to a gene. CDR1 and CDR2 from the germline V gene are MGHRA and YSYEKL. The CDR3 spans 16 residues.

CDR3 nucleotide sequence: TGTGCCAGCAGGACAGGGGGGGCGGGATATATCTACGAGCAGTACTTC. Its translation is CASRTGGAGYIYEQYF. The J gene is TRBJ2-7, the V gene TRBV28; 9 bases are a match to TRBD1. CDR3 length equals 16 residues. With 6 bases clipped from V and 3 bases from J, the junction kept 12 bases outside the gene matches. Per germline, CDR1 MDHEN and CDR2 SYDVKM.

The gene calls are TRBV7-2 and TRBJ2-1; 9 bases fit TRBD1. CDR3 length: 13 amino acids. Unmatched junction bases numbered 5, after V lost 5 bases and J lost 9 bases. The germline CDR1 and CDR2 sequences are SGHTA and FQGNSA. The CDR3, as DNA: TGTGCCAGCAGCCCCCGGGACAGGGTTGAGCAGTTCTTC. It is translated as CASSPRDRVEQFF.

The chain is built from TRBV7-3 and TRBJ2-2; the match to TRBD1 covers 7 bases. The germline gives CDR1 SGHTA, CDR2 FQGTGA. CDR3 length equals 15 residues. The V and J ends lost 5 bases and 4 bases, in that order; junction bases with no gene match: 7. CDR3 loop: CASSRTGLGTGELFF. CDR3 in DNA: TGTGCCAGCAGCCGGACAGGTTTGGGCACCGGGGAGCTGTTTTTT.